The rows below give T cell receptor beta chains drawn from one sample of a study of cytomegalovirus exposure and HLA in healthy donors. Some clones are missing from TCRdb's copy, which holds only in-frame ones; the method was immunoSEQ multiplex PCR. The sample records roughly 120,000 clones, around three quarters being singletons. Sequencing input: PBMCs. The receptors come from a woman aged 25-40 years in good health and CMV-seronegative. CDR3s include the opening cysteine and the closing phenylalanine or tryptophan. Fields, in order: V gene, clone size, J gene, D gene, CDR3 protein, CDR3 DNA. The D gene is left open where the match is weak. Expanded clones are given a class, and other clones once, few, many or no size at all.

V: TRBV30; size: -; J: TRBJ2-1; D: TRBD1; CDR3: CAWKYGQGDNEQFF; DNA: TGTGCCTGGAAGTATGGACAGGGAGACAATGAGCAGTTCTTC
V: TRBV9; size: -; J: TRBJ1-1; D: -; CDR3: CASSARQNTEAFF; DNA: TGTGCCAGCAGCGCCAGACAAAACACTGAAGCTTTCTTT
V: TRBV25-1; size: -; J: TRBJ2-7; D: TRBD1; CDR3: CASSEEQGAGYEQYF; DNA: TGTGCCAGCAGTGAGGAACAGGGGGCTGGCTACGAGCAGTACTTC
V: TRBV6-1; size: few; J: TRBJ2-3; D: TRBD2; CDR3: CASSERLAGGTDTQYF; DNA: TGTGCCAGCAGTGAACGGCTAGCGGGAGGCACAGATACGCAGTATTTT
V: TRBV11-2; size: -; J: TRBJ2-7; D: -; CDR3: CASSTEQGPYEQYF; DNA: TGTGCCAGCAGCACGGAACAGGGACCCTACGAGCAGTACTTC
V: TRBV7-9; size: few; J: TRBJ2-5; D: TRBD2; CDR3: CASSLSGWVAGARETQYF; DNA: TGTGCCAGCAGCTTATCGGGTTGGGTAGCGGGAGCCCGCGAGACCCAGTACTTC
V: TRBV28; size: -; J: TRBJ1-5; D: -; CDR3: CASSSQGAQPQHF; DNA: TGTGCCAGCAGTTCACAGGGAGCTCAGCCCCAGCATTTT
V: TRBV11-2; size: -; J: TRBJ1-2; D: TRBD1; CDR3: CASSLTGGANYGYTF; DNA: TGTGCCAGCAGCTTAACAGGGGGCGCGAACTATGGCTACACCTTC
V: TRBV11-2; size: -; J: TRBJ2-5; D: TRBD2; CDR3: CASRGTSGRARETQYF; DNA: TGTGCCAGCAGAGGGACTAGCGGGAGGGCTAGGGAGACCCAGTACTTC
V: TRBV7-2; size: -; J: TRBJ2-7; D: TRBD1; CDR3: CASSARTGGGEQYF; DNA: TGTGCCAGCAGCGCCCGGACAGGGGGCGGTGAGCAGTACTTC
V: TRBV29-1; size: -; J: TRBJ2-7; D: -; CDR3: CSVTGEASYEQYF; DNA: TGCAGCGTCACAGGGGAGGCGTCCTACGAGCAGTACTTC
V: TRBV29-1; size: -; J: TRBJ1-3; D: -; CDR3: CSGHSGNTIYF; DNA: TGCAGCGGACACTCTGGAAACACCATATATTTT
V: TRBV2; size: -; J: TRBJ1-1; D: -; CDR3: CAMDRNTEAFF; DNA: TGTGCCATGGACAGGAACACTGAAGCTTTCTTT
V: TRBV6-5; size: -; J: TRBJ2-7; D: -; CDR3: CASGGLRWGYEQYF; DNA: TGTGCCAGCGGCGGGTTGAGATGGGGCTACGAGCAGTACTTC
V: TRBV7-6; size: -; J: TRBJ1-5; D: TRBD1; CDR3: CASSPGTGGYQPQHF; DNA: TGTGCCAGCAGCCCCGGGACAGGGGGTTATCAGCCCCAGCATTTT
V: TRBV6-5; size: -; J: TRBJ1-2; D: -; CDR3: CASRADRLYGYTF; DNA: TGTGCCAGCAGAGCCGACAGGCTCTATGGCTACACCTTC
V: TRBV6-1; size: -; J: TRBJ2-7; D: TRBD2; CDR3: CAGGGPLATHEQYF; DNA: TGTGCCGGCGGGGGACCACTGGCGACCCACGAGCAGTACTTC
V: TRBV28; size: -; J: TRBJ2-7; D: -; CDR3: CASSRPDGKYEQYF; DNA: TGTGCCAGCAGTCGCCCGGACGGGAAATACGAGCAGTACTTC
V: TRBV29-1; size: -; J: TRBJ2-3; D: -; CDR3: CSVPYTDTQYF; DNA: TGCAGCGTCCCCTACACAGATACGCAGTATTTT